One sample yielded the 30 T cell receptor beta chains listed below, sequenced in a study of shared clonotypes between healthy human individuals. Libraries were prepared by immunoSEQ multiplex PCR; TCRdb keeps only in-frame clonotypes and omits some of them. The sample lists 2 million or so clones, roughly 95% seen once, with about 0.13% in the top ten. Input material: naive CD4+ T cells sorted from blood. Subset denoted: CD45RA+ positively selected. These receptors were collected from a man between 18 and 29 years old in good health.

The rearrangement joins TRBV18 to TRBJ2-6; D remains unclear. Trimming left V 2 bases short and J 2 bases short, with 7 bases between. The CDR3 runs 15 residues. Germline V gives CDR1 KGHSH, CDR2 LQKENI. CDR3: CASSPNGAGANVLTF. The CDR3 DNA reads TGTGCCAGCTCACCAAATGGGGCTGGGGCCAACGTCCTGACTTTC. Combining the CDR3 with reference TRBV18 and TRBJ2-6 gives the whole variable domain NAGVMQNPRHLVRRRGQEARLRCSPMKGHSHVYWYRQLPEEGLKFMVYLQKENIIDESGMPKERFSAEFPKEGPSILRIQQVVRGDSAAYFCASSPNGAGANVLTFGAGSRLTVL.

The chain carries TRBV27 and TRBJ2-5; 13 bases agree with TRBD2. Germline assignment: CDR1 MNHEY and CDR2 SMNVEV (reference sequence). The CDR3 contains 16 residues. Germline trimming cut 3 bases from V and 8 bases from J; bases unmatched to any gene: 9. This chain's CDR3 is CASSFFTSGGARTQYF. Here the CDR3 DNA reads TGTGCCAGCAGTTTCTTTACTAGCGGGGGGGCCCGAACCCAGTACTTC.

The gene calls are TRBV7-6 and TRBJ2-7; D is possibly TRBD1 (6 bases). Trimming shortened V by 4 bases and J by 3 bases, and 10 bases separated the two germline ends. Germline V gene lookup returns CDR1 SGHVS and CDR2 FNYEAQ. The CDR3 covers 13 residues. CDR3 sequence (DNA): TGTGCCAGCAGCTCAGAAGGGGGCTACGAGCAGTACTTC. Encoded protein: CASSSEGGYEQYF. The full variable domain, completed using reference TRBV7-6 and TRBJ2-7, is GAGVSQSPRYKVTKRGQDVALRCDPISGHVSLYWYRQALGQGPEFLTYFNYEAQQDKSGLPNDRFSAERPEGSISTLTIQRTEQRDSAMYRCASSSEGGYEQYFGPGTRLTVT.

The chain couples TRBV9 to TRBJ1-3, with D possibly matching TRBD1 (5 bases). The length of the CDR3 is 14 residues. Germline CDR1 and CDR2: SGDLS and YYNGEE. The germline V and J ends were trimmed by 0 bases and 4 bases, with 8 bases remaining between them. This CDR3 is CASSVAGYGNTIYF. In DNA form, the CDR3 reads TGTGCCAGCAGCGTAGCAGGGTACGGAAACACCATATATTTT.

The rearrangement joins TRBV9 to TRBJ1-1, with no clear D. Germline CDR1 is SGDLS and CDR2 is YYNGEE. This CDR3 region has 15 residues. V was clipped by 3 bases and J by 4 bases, with 16 bases between them. CDR3 nucleotides: TGTGCCAGCAGCGCTAAGACACAACCGGTCACTGAAGCTTTCTTT. This encodes CASSAKTQPVTEAFF.

The genes are TRBV14 and TRBJ2-3, with TRBD1 matching 8 bases. This CDR3 has 14 amino acids. V lost 2 bases, J lost 3 bases, and 1 base stayed unmatched. Per germline, CDR1 SGHDN and CDR2 FVKESK. CDR3 region: CASSQRQGTDTQYF. The CDR3 region has the DNA TGTGCCAGCAGCCAACGACAGGGGACAGATACGCAGTATTTT.

The chain uses TRBV6-1 and TRBJ2-7; 10 nucleotides align to TRBD2. The CDR3 sequence is 15 residues long. With 2 bases clipped from V and 6 bases from J, the junction kept 7 bases outside the gene matches. Germline CDR1 is MNHNS and CDR2 is SASEGT. The CDR3 here is CASSESGRAPAEQYF. The CDR3 nucleotides are TGTGCCAGCAGTGAAAGCGGGAGGGCACCCGCCGAGCAGTACTTC.

V and J are TRBV21-1 and TRBJ1-2. TRBV21-1 is a recognized pseudogene. This CDR3 region has 16 residues. The CDR3 region is CASSKGGGGVCYGYTF. Written as DNA, the CDR3 is TGTGCCAGCAGCAAAGGGGGAGGCGGGGTTTGCTATGGCTACACCTTC.

V gene TRBV7-9 combines with J gene TRBJ1-6; D is unclear. Germline V gene lookup returns CDR1 SEHNR and CDR2 FQNEAQ (reference sequence). V lost 5 bases and J lost 0, with 11 bases in between. This CDR3 comprises 16 residues. CDR3 residues: CASSMRQSSYNSPLHF. The CDR3 nucleotides are TGTGCCAGCAGCATGCGACAAAGCTCCTATAATTCACCCCTCCACTTT.

V is TRBV6-5 and J is TRBJ2-7; TRBD2 matches at 8 bases. Germline-derived CDR1 and CDR2 are MNHEY and SVGAGI. The CDR3 has 15 amino acids. The V and J ends lost 6 bases and 1 base, in that order; junction bases with no gene match: 8. CDR3 sequence reads: CASSPAAGGSYEQYF. The DNA of the CDR3 is TGTGCCAGCAGCCCCGCGGCGGGAGGTTCCTACGAGCAGTACTTC.

The chain links TRBV6-5 to TRBJ2-2; TRBD2 matches 7 bases. Germline V gene data show CDR1 as MNHEY and CDR2 as SVGAGI. J was trimmed by 4 bases and V by 2 bases; bases with no gene match: 4. The CDR3 is 15 amino acids. CDR3 loop: CASSYRAGVTGELFF. CDR3 nucleotides: TGTGCCAGCAGTTACCGGGCGGGGGTCACCGGGGAGCTGTTTTTT.

The chain has TRBV19 and TRBJ2-7; D uncertain. The CDR3 is 11 amino acids. V was clipped by 6 bases and J by 7 bases, with 10 bases between them. Per germline, CDR1 LNHDA and CDR2 SQIVND (reference sequence). This chain's CDR3 is CASRGEREQYF. CDR3 nucleotides: TGTGCCAGTAGGGGCGAGAGGGAGCAGTACTTC.

Worth noting for this clone: Other DNA sequences in the sample encode the same CDR3. The chain combines TRBV7-9 with TRBJ1-5; unclear D gene. Germline V gene data show CDR1 as SEHNR and CDR2 as FQNEAQ (reference sequence). V was shortened by 2 bases and J by 2 bases, with 4 bases between the two germline ends. CDR3 length: 13 amino acids. In DNA form, the CDR3 reads TGTGCCAGCAGCTTACAAGGCAATCAGCCCCAGCATTTT. This codes for CASSLQGNQPQHF.

The gene calls are TRBV27 and TRBJ2-1; 7 nucleotides line up with TRBD1. This CDR3 contains 15 residues. The junction had 5 bases not matched to a gene; V was cut back by 1 base and J by 5 bases. The germline V gene encodes CDR1 MNHEY and CDR2 SMNVEV (reference sequence). The DNA for the CDR3 is TGTGCCAGCAGTTTATATCCAGGGGGTAACAATGAGCAGTTCTTC. Translating gives CASSLYPGGNNEQFF.

The chain carries TRBV6-6 and TRBJ2-3; TRBD1 agrees at 8 bases. The CDR3 is 16 residues long. Germline-derived CDR1 and CDR2 are MNHNY and SVGAGI (reference sequence). V gave up 4 bases and J gave up 2 bases; unmatched junction bases: 8. The CDR3 loop reads CASSSGQGGSTDTQYF. The CDR3 coding sequence is TGTGCCAGCAGTTCTGGACAGGGTGGGTCCACAGATACGCAGTATTTT.

The CDR3 region is CASTPGGRSNEKLFF. The CDR3 bases are TGTGCCAGCACCCCAGGGGGCAGATCTAATGAAAAACTGTTTTTT. The chain carries TRBV28 and TRBJ1-4; 8 bases are a match to TRBD1. Trimming at V came to 7 bases and at J to 3 bases, leaving 7 bases not matched to a gene. CDR3 size: 15 residues. Looked up from germline, CDR1 is MDHEN and CDR2 is SYDVKM. The full variable domain, rest sourced from reference TRBV28 and TRBJ1-4, is DVKVTQSSRYLVKRTGEKVFLECVQDMDHENMFWYRQDPGLGLRLIYFSYDVKMKEKGDIPEGYSVSREKKERFSLILESASTNQTSMYLCASTPGGRSNEKLFFGSGTQLSVL.

The chain employs TRBV28 and TRBJ1-1, with a weak D call TRBD1 (5 bases). V was trimmed by 3 bases and J by 1 base, leaving 21 bases between them. The CDR3 is 18 amino acids. In germline, CDR1 is MDHEN, CDR2 SYDVKM. DNA of the CDR3: TGTGCCAGCAGTTTCTCCGCGGGCAGGAGGGACGAGAACACTGAAGCTTTCTTT. Translation gives CASSFSAGRRDENTEAFF.

The rearrangement uses TRBV9 and TRBJ2-5; the D is unclear. V dropped 0 bases and J dropped 5 bases, with 8 bases sitting between them. CDR3 length: 13 amino acids. CDR1 and CDR2 (germline): SGDLS, YYNGEE. CDR3 DNA sequence: TGTGCCAGCAGCGTAGCTCCTTTGGAGACCCAGTACTTC. Protein product: CASSVAPLETQYF.

The V gene is TRBV18, the J gene TRBJ2-7; a possible D gene is TRBD2 (7 bases). Germline CDR1 and CDR2: KGHSH and LQKENI. The CDR3 is 16 residues long. V shed 1 base and J shed 6 bases, with 19 bases lying between them. Written as DNA, the CDR3 is TGTGCCAGCTCACCACGCTTGGGGGGGCGCCAAGGCGAGCAGTACTTC. This gives the protein CASSPRLGGRQGEQYF.

The chain recombines TRBV10-3 with TRBJ2-1, with a possible D match to TRBD1 (5 bases). The ends were cut back, 4 bases at V and 7 bases at J, with 17 bases in the middle. CDR1 and CDR2 (germline): ENHRY, SYGVKD. The CDR3 sequence is 15 residues long. For the CDR3, the DNA is TGTGCCATCAGTGGTGGCCAGGGCCTGGGGAATGAGCAGTTCTTC. Residues: CAISGGQGLGNEQFF.

The chain combines TRBV7-6 with TRBJ2-1, with TRBD1 as a possible D gene (7 bases). This CDR3 region has 15 residues. The V end was cut by 5 bases, the J end by 3 bases, with 14 bases between. Germline V gene lookup returns CDR1 SGHVS and CDR2 FNYEAQ. The CDR3, as DNA: TGTGCCAGCAGCCCCCAGGGGGGCCTCTACAATGAGCAGTTCTTC. Translated: CASSPQGGLYNEQFF.

The chain couples TRBV7-9 to TRBJ2-3; D is perhaps TRBD2 (5 bases). CDR3 size: 15 residues. In germline, CDR1 is SEHNR, CDR2 FQNEAQ (reference sequence). Trimming removed 2 bases at V and 1 base at J, with 10 bases between. The chain's CDR3 is CASSLMWRGTDTQYF. The CDR3 DNA sequence: TGTGCCAGCAGCTTAATGTGGCGGGGCACAGATACGCAGTATTTT. The full variable domain, rest sourced from reference TRBV7-9 and TRBJ2-3, is DTGVSQNPRHKITKRGQNVTFRCDPISEHNRLYWYRQTLGQGPEFLTYFQNEAQLEKSRLLSDRFSAERPKGSFSTLEIQRTEQGDSAMYLCASSLMWRGTDTQYFGPGTRLTVL.

The chain is built from TRBV7-2 and TRBJ2-1, with D maybe TRBD2 (5 bases). Germline V gene lookup returns CDR1 SGHTA and CDR2 FQGNSA. Deletions cut 0 bases from V and 3 bases from J, with 12 bases between. The CDR3 spans 16 residues. CDR3 sequence reads: CASSLAALAVYNEQFF. Written as DNA, the CDR3 is TGTGCCAGCAGCTTAGCGGCTCTAGCCGTCTACAATGAGCAGTTCTTC.

J is TRBJ1-1 and V is TRBV30; D unresolved. V lost 4 bases, J lost 2 bases, and 11 bases lay in between. The CDR3 runs 13 residues. Germline CDR1 GTSNPN, CDR2 SVGIG (reference sequence). The CDR3: CAWKDIANTEAFF. The CDR3 DNA is TGTGCCTGGAAAGACATTGCTAACACTGAAGCTTTCTTT.

The chain has TRBV30 and TRBJ2-3; 9 bases map to TRBD1. CDR3 size: 14 residues. V lost 4 bases, J lost 3 bases, and 5 bases stayed unmatched. The germline V gene has CDR1 GTSNPN and CDR2 SVGIG (reference sequence). As DNA, the CDR3 is TGTGCCTGGAACAGGGGGCACGGGACAGATACGCAGTATTTT. This gives the protein CAWNRGHGTDTQYF.

The V and J genes are TRBV5-4 and TRBJ2-5; D uncertain. Trimming took 4 bases from V and 8 from J, leaving 15 bases between them. The germline gives CDR1 SGHNT, CDR2 YYREEE (reference sequence). CDR3 size: 13 residues. CDR3: CASSPGSTATQYF. The CDR3 DNA reads as TGTGCCAGCAGCCCGGGTTCAACTGCAACCCAGTACTTC.

V gene TRBV6-1 combines with J gene TRBJ1-1; 7 bases align to TRBD1. The CDR3 extends over 14 amino acids. With V trimmed by 6 bases and J by 1 base, 5 bases remained unmatched. Germline CDR1 and CDR2: MNHNS and SASEGT. The CDR3 DNA reads TGTGCCAGCAGCATACAGGGGACGAACACTGAAGCTTTCTTT. Translation gives CASSIQGTNTEAFF.

Note on this clone: Other nucleotide sequences from this sample produce the same CDR3. V is TRBV5-1 and J is TRBJ1-5; possible D gene TRBD1, 5 bases. V was pared by 0 bases and J by 4 bases, with 8 bases between. This CDR3 comprises 14 residues. Germline-derived CDR1 and CDR2 are SGHRS and YFSETQ. CDR3 bases: TGCGCCAGCAGCTTGGAAGGACAAAATCAGCCCCAGCATTTT. Translated: CASSLEGQNQPQHF. Combining the CDR3 with reference TRBV5-1 and TRBJ1-5 gives the whole variable domain KAGVTQTPRYLIKTRGQQVTLSCSPISGHRSVSWYQQTPGQGLQFLFEYFSETQRNKGNFPGRFSGRQFSNSRSEMNVSTLELGDSALYLCASSLEGQNQPQHFGDGTRLSIL.

This clone was recorded a few times. V and J are TRBV19 and TRBJ1-5; 9 positions match TRBD1. The V gene's germline CDR1 is LNHDA and CDR2 SQIVND (reference sequence). Trimming removed 6 bases from V and 4 bases from J; junction bases left unmatched: 4. This CDR3 has 14 amino acids. The chain's CDR3 is CASRQGAGNQPQHF. The CDR3 DNA is TGTGCCAGTAGACAGGGGGCGGGTAATCAGCCCCAGCATTTT.

The V and J genes are TRBV27 and TRBJ2-7; 14 bases are a match to TRBD2. Germline V CDR1 and CDR2: MNHEY, SMNVEV (reference sequence). With V trimmed by 5 bases and J by 7 bases, 10 bases remained unmatched. CDR3 length: 16 amino acids. Here the CDR3 DNA reads TGTGCCAGCAGTCCCCTCGGGACTAGCGGGGGCGAGGAGCAGTACTTC. Its protein is CASSPLGTSGGEEQYF.